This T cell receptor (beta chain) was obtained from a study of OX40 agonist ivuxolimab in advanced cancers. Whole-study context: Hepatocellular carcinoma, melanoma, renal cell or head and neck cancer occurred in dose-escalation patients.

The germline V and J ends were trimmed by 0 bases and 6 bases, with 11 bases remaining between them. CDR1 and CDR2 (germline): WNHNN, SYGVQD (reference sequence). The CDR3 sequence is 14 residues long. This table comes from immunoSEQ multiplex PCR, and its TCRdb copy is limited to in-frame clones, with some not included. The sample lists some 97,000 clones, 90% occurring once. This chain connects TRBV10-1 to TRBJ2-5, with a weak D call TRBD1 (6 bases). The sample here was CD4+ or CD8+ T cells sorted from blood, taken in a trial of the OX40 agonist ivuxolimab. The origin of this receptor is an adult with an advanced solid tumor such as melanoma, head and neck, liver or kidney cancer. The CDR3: CASSESWGLQTQYF. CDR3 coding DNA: TGCGCCAGCAGTGAGTCATGGGGGCTGCAGACCCAGTACTTC.